This TCR beta chain emerged from a study of blood T cells in healthy people across ages. This CDR3 contains 13 residues. Per germline, CDR1 SSHAT and CDR2 FNYEAQ (reference sequence). This clonotype has at least ten counts. One end of the junction varies from germline; a read error may be responsible. Through a sample-barcoded 5' primer and a J-beta primer mix, a second PCR was run for roughly 6 to 12 cycles. Each CDR3 protein is one row after TCRdb ran MiXCR on the 5' RACE reads. The data show 1.5 million to 1.9 million distinct CDR3 sequences, 40% to 45% seen once. The TCR sequence derives from a woman aged 18-29 years in good health. Sequencing was carried out using blood. This rearrangement joins TRBV7-7 to TRBJ2-1; no definite D call. This CDR3 is CASSLGPADEQFF. The CDR3 coding sequence is TGTGCTAGCAGCTTAGGACCGGCGGATGAGCAGTTCTTC.